This T cell receptor beta chain was sequenced for a study of blood T cell repertoires in COVID-19 (dated by TCRdb to the early 2020s). About the investigation overall: Samples covering the acute and convalescent phases of COVID-19 were provided by collaborators in the United States, Italy and Spain. The material from the prospective study consisted of cDNA or gDNA derived from T cells, B-cell-depleted T cells, or PBMCs. Where available, HLA class I and class II types were taken from metadata supplied by the sample provider and were not determined by assay-based typing. The repertoires were made available in a free public database intended to serve as a resource for research on the immune response to SARS-CoV-2. The samples were drawn from the first 160 participants of the ongoing ImmuneRACE study and from over 950 subjects provided by 6 global collaborators. The dataset comprised deeply sampled blood TCRbeta repertoires from subjects exposed to, actively infected with, or recovered from COVID-19. Nearly every sample came with metadata listing a de-identified subject ID, COVID-19 status, age in years and sex.

Spanning cysteine to phenylalanine, the CDR3 consists of 16 amino acids. CDR3 DNA only is kept here, 48 bases in frame from base 1. The trim is 7 bases for V and 5 bases for J, with a gap of 20 bases between the germline ends. The germline V gene (reference sequence) yields LNHDA for CDR1 and SQIVND for CDR2. Details on this clone: There is no known antigen for this receptor. Nothing much larger sits one base from this clone, and base qualities are not available.

TCRbeta CDR3 regions were amplified from genomic DNA using the immunoSEQ Assay, a bias-controlled multiplex PCR. Per the original workflow: The number of nucleated cells in each sample was estimated from the amplification of reference gene primers within the assay. To quantify the absolute abundance of each unique TCRbeta CDR3 rearrangement, sequence reads were collapsed and filtered. Productive Simpson clonality was computed per sample as the square root of Simpson's diversity index over productive rearrangements. In its TCRdb copy, this immuneACCESS table keeps in-frame sequences only and misses some clones. Where compared with another copy, unresolved V genes explain less than half of these, and the others have no known cause. The D gene and trimming were derived from the DNA, and the V and J assignments and clone size from that table. Present in this sample are 150,000 to 200,000 clones, approximately 80% of which were seen just once. Of the sample, approximately 10% is held by the ten largest clones.

Study-wide findings and limitations: The quantity of clinical and demographic metadata differed by source and by participant and was supplied without curation.

One collaborating source in Seattle enrolled patients while the patients were actively infected and followed the patients over time throughout the course of disease. Whole blood was collected in K2EDTA tubes by collaborating institutions according to the institutions' own protocols. Collaborator samples were shipped for TCRbeta analysis as frozen whole blood, isolated PBMCs, or DNA extracted from either sample type. The sequence is built from TRBV19 and TRBJ2-2; TRBD2 is a possible D gene, resting on 7 matching bases. This sequence was found in a woman aged 40-49 years with COVID-19, enrolled during active disease. Specimen: peripheral blood. This receptor has the CDR3 CASTNQGGAKTGELFF. At the DNA level, the sequence is TGTGCCAGTACCAATCAAGGGGGGGCTAAGACCGGGGAGCTGTTTTTT.